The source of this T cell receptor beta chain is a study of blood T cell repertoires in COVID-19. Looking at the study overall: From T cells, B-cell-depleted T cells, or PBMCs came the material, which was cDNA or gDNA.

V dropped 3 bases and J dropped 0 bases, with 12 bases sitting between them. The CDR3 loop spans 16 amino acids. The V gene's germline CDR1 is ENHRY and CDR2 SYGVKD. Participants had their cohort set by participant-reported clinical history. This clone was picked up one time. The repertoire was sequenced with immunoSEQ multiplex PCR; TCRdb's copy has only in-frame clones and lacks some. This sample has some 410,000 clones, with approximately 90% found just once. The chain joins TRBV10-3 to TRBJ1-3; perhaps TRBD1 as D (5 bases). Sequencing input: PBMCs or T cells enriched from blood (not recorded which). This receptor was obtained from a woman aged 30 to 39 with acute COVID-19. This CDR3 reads CAISDGRVNSGNTIYF. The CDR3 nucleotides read TGTGCCATCAGTGACGGCAGGGTGAACTCTGGAAACACCATATATTTT.